The clone carrying this T cell receptor (beta chain) turned up a few times. What it recognizes is unknown. The library came from three nested PCR rounds adapted from ARM-PCR protocols. From the multiplex PCR reads, TCRdb called clonotypes with MiXCR, one entry per CDR3 protein. This table has 76,000 or so distinct CDR3 sequences, approximately 68% appearing once. The sample comes from a study of tumor and adjacent non-tumor tissue in lung cancer. Overall study: The cohort had about twelve adenocarcinoma, 2 squamous cell and 1 small cell patients. Each sample yielded some 4 million productive TCRbeta reads on average.

Findings and caveats of the study: Compared with tumor, normal lung showed significantly lower TCR diversity.

The germline V gene encodes CDR1 MDHEN and CDR2 SYDVKM. The CDR3 has 16 residues. V lost 6 bases to trimming and J lost 0 bases, with 14 bases between them. This sample's RNA came from whole unsorted tissue. Sequencing was done on a sample of lung tumor tissue. The source of this sequence is a woman in her 70s with non-small cell lung cancer. The chain has TRBV28 and TRBJ1-4; no reliable D call. DNA for the CDR3: TGTGCCAGCAGATATACGACGCCCGCAACTAATGAAAAACTGTTTTTT. This translates into CASRYTTPATNEKLFF.